A selection of T cell receptor beta chains follows, all from one sample in a study of cytomegalovirus exposure and HLA in healthy donors. The table came from immunoSEQ multiplex PCR; TCRdb's copy has only in-frame clones and leaves some out. The sample lists 100,000 to 150,000 clones; 75% were seen once. Source material: PBMCs. All receptors derive from a woman aged 45 to 65 in good health and CMV-seronegative. Both conserved end residues are part of each CDR3. The order of the fields is V gene, clone size, D gene, J gene, CDR3 DNA, CDR3 protein. A D gene is named only where the DNA matches it firmly. Part of the rows lack a size; the others show once, few, many or a class for expanded clones.

TRBV7-2	.	.	TRBJ1-3	TGTGCCAGCAGCTTACTTTCAGGCGCGGGAAACACCATATATTTT	CASSLLSGAGNTIYF
TRBV19	.	.	TRBJ1-5	TGTGCCAGTAGTATAAGTTTCGTGGCGGGTCAGCCCCAGCATTTT	CASSISFVAGQPQHF
TRBV19	.	TRBD1	TRBJ2-2	TGTGCCAGTAGGAGGACAGGGTGGGACACCGGGGAGCTGTTTTTT	CASRRTGWDTGELFF
TRBV7-2	.	TRBD1	TRBJ2-2	TGTGCCAGCAGCTCGGACAGGGTCGGAACCGGGGAGCTGTTTTTT	CASSSDRVGTGELFF
TRBV5-6	few	TRBD1	TRBJ2-3	TGTGCCAGCAGCTTGACACAGGGGCCTAGCACAGATACGCAGTATTTT	CASSLTQGPSTDTQYF
TRBV7-2	.	TRBD2	TRBJ2-5	TGTGCCAGCAGCACCGGGACTAACCCTGGGACCCAGCACTTC	CASSTGTNPGTQHF
TRBV2	.	TRBD1	TRBJ1-1	TGTGCCAGCAGTCAGGACAGGCTGCCCCCGTTGAGCACTGAAGCTTTCTTT	CASSQDRLPPLSTEAFF
TRBV7-9	.	.	TRBJ1-1	TGTGCCAGCAGCTCCCCGCGGGTCCATCTTACCTGGGGTGAAGCTTTCTTT	CASSSPRVHLTWGEAFF
TRBV19	.	.	TRBJ2-3	TGTGCCAGTAGGGAACAGGGAGATACGCAGTATTTT	CASREQGDTQYF
TRBV19	.	TRBD1	TRBJ2-5	TGTGCCAGTTCCCGGGACAGAAGAGAGACCCAGTACTTC	CASSRDRRETQYF
TRBV19	.	TRBD1	TRBJ2-7	TGTGCCAGTAGTAATACAGGGGACACCTACGAGCAGTACTTC	CASSNTGDTYEQYF
TRBV9	few	TRBD1	TRBJ1-1	TGTGCCAGCAGCGTAGCGGGACAGGGGATCAGTGAAGCTTTCTTT	CASSVAGQGISEAFF
TRBV30	.	.	TRBJ2-5	TGTGCCTGGAGTCCTCTAGCGAAAGAGACCCAGTACTTC	CAWSPLAKETQYF
TRBV20-1	.	.	TRBJ2-7	TGCAGTGCTAGAGAGTACGAGCAGTACTTC	CSAREYEQYF
TRBV28	.	TRBD2	TRBJ2-5	TGTGCCAGCAGTTTACGGGGGACTAGATATGCGGAGACCCAGTACTTC	CASSLRGTRYAETQYF
TRBV7-2	.	TRBD1	TRBJ2-7	TGTGCCAGCAGATCGGGACAGGCCAGCTACGAGCAGTACTTC	CASRSGQASYEQYF
TRBV2	.	.	TRBJ1-4	TGTGCCAGCAATCGGGAAGGGCGGAATGAAAAACTGTTTTTT	CASNREGRNEKLFF
TRBV15	.	.	TRBJ1-2	TGTGCCACCAGCAGACTTAACTATGGCTACACCTTC	CATSRLNYGYTF
TRBV29-1	.	.	TRBJ2-3	TGCAGCGTTGGGACTACGATCAAAGATACGCAGTATTTT	CSVGTTIKDTQYF
TRBV7-9	.	.	TRBJ2-1	TGTGCCAGCAGCTTAGTATCGGGGGTCGATGAGCAGTTCTTC	CASSLVSGVDEQFF
TRBV7-6	few	.	TRBJ2-1	TGTGCCAGCAGCTTGGGTTCTGGAGGGCTAGGAGAGCAGTTCTTC	CASSLGSGGLGEQFF
TRBV28	.	TRBD1	TRBJ1-2	TGTGCCAGCAGTCCTGACAGGGGCGGGGGCTACACCTTC	CASSPDRGGGYTF
TRBV7-2	.	.	TRBJ1-1	TGTGCCAGCAGCTTATATAACAGCAGGGCTTTCTTT	CASSLYNSRAFF
TRBV13	few	TRBD1	TRBJ1-6	TGTGCCAGCAGCTCATTGGGACAGGGGAGTAATTCACCCCTCCACTTT	CASSSLGQGSNSPLHF
TRBV7-3	few	.	TRBJ1-2	TGTGCCAGCAGCTTAGGGGTGCGGGGAGAGGGCTACACCTTC	CASSLGVRGEGYTF
TRBV6-6	.	TRBD1	TRBJ1-3	TGTGCCAGCAGTACTGGGGACAGGTACTCTGGAAACACCATATATTTT	CASSTGDRYSGNTIYF
TRBV11-2	.	.	TRBJ2-3	TGTGCCAGCAGCTTAGTATCGGGGAAAGATACGCAGTATTTT	CASSLVSGKDTQYF
TRBV4-3	.	.	TRBJ2-7	TGCGCCAGCAGCCAAGGTACGACGGGGGACCCCTACGAGCAGTACTTC	CASSQGTTGDPYEQYF
TRBV25-1	few	TRBD1	TRBJ1-1	TGTGCCAGCAGCCCGGGACAGTTGAACACTGAAGCTTTCTTT	CASSPGQLNTEAFF
TRBV13	.	.	TRBJ1-1	TGTGCCAGCAACTTAGGAGTCAGGGGGAACACTGAAGCTTTCTTT	CASNLGVRGNTEAFF
TRBV4-1	.	TRBD2	TRBJ2-2	TGCGCCAGCAGCCTCCGGACTAGTTCCGGGGAGCTGTTTTTT	CASSLRTSSGELFF
TRBV9	few	.	TRBJ1-5	TGTGCCAGCAGCGACGGGGTGTCTGGGAATCAGCCCCAGCATTTT	CASSDGVSGNQPQHF
TRBV27	.	.	TRBJ1-3	TGTGCCAGCAGTCCGTTAGGAGGGGGAAACACCATATATTTT	CASSPLGGGNTIYF
TRBV10-3	once	TRBD2	TRBJ2-5	TGTGCCATCAGTGAGTCTGGGCTAGCGGGACAAGAGACCCAGTACTTC	CAISESGLAGQETQYF
TRBV14	.	TRBD2	TRBJ2-7	TGTGCCAGCAGCCGGGGACTAGCGGGAGGCCTCTCCTACGAGCAGTACTTC	CASSRGLAGGLSYEQYF
TRBV28	.	.	TRBJ2-7	TGTGCCAGCGGTGGGGCACACGAGCAGTACTTC	CASGGAHEQYF
TRBV11-2	few	.	TRBJ2-3	TGTGCCAGCAGCTTGGGCGGGGTAACCACAGATACGCAGTATTTT	CASSLGGVTTDTQYF
TRBV6-1	.	TRBD1	TRBJ1-1	TGTGCCAGCAGTGTTAATAAGGGGGCGACTGAAGCTTTCTTT	CASSVNKGATEAFF
TRBV5-4	.	TRBD2	TRBJ2-5	TGTGCCGGAGGGACTAGCGGGAGTGCGGAGACCCAGTACTTC	CAGGTSGSAETQYF
TRBV9	few	TRBD2	TRBJ2-2	TGTGCCAGCAGTGACGCCGGGACTAGCAACACCGGGGAGCTGTTTTTT	CASSDAGTSNTGELFF
TRBV14	.	.	TRBJ1-1	TGTGCCAGCAGACCCAGAGGAGACACTGAAGCTTTCTTT	CASRPRGDTEAFF
TRBV6-1	.	.	TRBJ2-3	TGTGCCGGCCTTAGGAGAGGCACAGATACGCAGTATTTT	CAGLRRGTDTQYF
TRBV20-1	.	.	TRBJ1-3	TGCAGGGGGGACATCGGAAACACCATATATTTT	CRGDIGNTIYF
TRBV30	.	TRBD1	TRBJ1-2	TGTGCCTGGAGTGTGCCGGGACAGCAGGGCTACACCTTC	CAWSVPGQQGYTF